Only a few counts were recorded for the clone carrying this T cell receptor beta chain. Per the original data handling: For nucleated cells, counts were estimated from reference gene primer amplification. Only in-frame clones appear in the TCRdb table, and some are missing; sequencing was by immunoSEQ multiplex PCR. The V and J calls and clone size are taken from that table; D and trimming were inferred from the DNA. The sample has over 100,000 clones, over 65% seen once. The data were taken from a study of blood T cell repertoires in COVID-19. Study overall: The study drew acute and convalescent COVID-19 samples from the United States, Italy and Spain. T cells, B-cell-depleted T cells, or PBMCs provided the cDNA or gDNA that served as material.

This CDR3 contains 17 residues. Unmatched junction bases numbered 7, after V lost 2 bases and J lost 2 bases. The germline V gene encodes CDR1 MNHEY and CDR2 SMNVEV (reference sequence). The rearrangement joins TRBV27 to TRBJ1-5, with 9 bases matching TRBD1. Specimen: peripheral blood. The TCR originated in a woman between 70 and 85 years old with acute or convalescent COVID-19. CDR3 sequence reads: CASSLTSGTGRNQPQHF. CDR3 sequence (DNA): TGTGCCAGCAGTTTAACCTCCGGGACAGGGCGCAATCAGCCCCAGCATTTT.